The TCR beta chain under discussion was sequenced for a study of blood T cells in healthy people across ages. This clonotype was counted ten times or more. This CDR3 is built from 13 residues. Germline V gives CDR1 SGHVS, CDR2 FQNEAQ. V was shortened by 5 bases and J by 4 bases, with 11 bases between the two germline ends. A second PCR, run for about 7 to 11 cycles, used a sample-barcoded 5' primer plus a J-beta primer mix. TCRdb fed the 5' RACE reads into MiXCR, producing one record per CDR3 protein. In the table there are approximately 960,000 distinct CDR3 sequences, roughly 28% of which are singletons. The sample was also reused in another study, on T cells of mothers and their children.

This chain uses TRBV7-8 with TRBJ1-1, with D perhaps matching TRBD1 (5 bases). Sequencing input: blood. This clonotype originated in a woman between 40 and 55 years old in good health. CDR3 bases: TGTGCCAGCAGCCAACGTCAGGGCACTGAAGCTTTCTTT. Its protein is CASSQRQGTEAFF. Based on the CDR3 plus reference TRBV7-8 and TRBJ1-1, the full variable domain is GAGVSQSPRYKVAKRGQDVALRCDPISGHVSLFWYQQALGQGPEFLTYFQNEAQLDKSGLPSDRFFAERPEGSVSTLKIQRTQQEDSAVYLCASSQRQGTEAFFGQGTRLTVV.